Listed below are T cell receptor beta chains from one sample, sequenced in a study of blood T cell repertoires in COVID-19. Only in-frame clones appear in the TCRdb table, and some are missing; sequencing was by immunoSEQ multiplex PCR. The sample yields 65,000 to 90,000 clones, 75% to 80% seen once. The sample comprised peripheral blood. These receptors came from a man in his 70s with COVID-19, enrolled during active disease. Both conserved end residues are part of each CDR3.

CDR3	V
CASSFLSGTDTQYF	TRBV28
CAWSALRGSEKLFF	TRBV30
CASSSRGAYEQYF	TRBV6-2/TRBV6-3
CASRPAGGMGTEAFF	TRBV6-5
CASSLSSRANSYNEQFF	TRBV7-8
CASSHPDRVTYGYTF	TRBV9
CASSRANRGYTGELFF	TRBV23-1
CASSMDTNTEAFF	TRBV18
CASSLVASGRAGDTQYF	TRBV11-2
CASSLGASLGGETQYF	TRBV4-3
CASSQTTGFSGNTIYF	TRBV4-2
CASSLSPGQGQPQHF	TRBV5-1
CASSHTARGDEQFF	TRBV7-8
CASSFTGRDGYGYTF	TRBV7-2